This TCR beta chain emerged from a study of cytomegalovirus exposure and HLA in healthy donors. Study outcomes and limitations: It was around 160 TCR beta chains that were listed as cytomegalovirus-associated. In vitro confirmation showed three CMV-associated chains to be CMV antigen specific. The classifier, whose performance was assessed in both the original and validation cohorts, reportedly diagnosed cytomegalovirus status with high specificity and sensitivity.

Repertoires were generated with immunoSEQ multiplex PCR, while TCRdb's copy carries only in-frame clones and drops some. The sample shows about 160,000 clones, approximately 96% of them seen only once. Germline CDR1 and CDR2: ENHRY and SYGVKD. V dropped 0 bases and J dropped 3; count of bases not matched to a gene: 1. This CDR3 region has 14 residues. With regard to this clone: Its cognate antigen is unknown. The sample carries other DNA sequences with the same CDR3.

The origin of this receptor is a woman in her late teens or twenties in good health and CMV-seronegative. The J gene is TRBJ1-2, the V gene TRBV10-3; 7 bases agree with TRBD1. The sequencing input was PBMCs. CDR3 region: CAISESGQHYGYTF. CDR3 in DNA: TGTGCCATCAGTGAGTCGGGACAGCACTATGGCTACACCTTC.